This entry lists 13 T cell receptor beta chains sequenced from one sample in a study of vaccination and CD4 T cells after COVID-19. The study sequenced cultured CD4+ T cell DNA using the Oncomine TCR Beta short-read assay. TCRdb fed the PCR reads into MiXCR, producing one record per CDR3 protein. The sample records fewer than 12,000 distinct CDR3 sequences, approximately 48% being singletons. Treatment: approximately nine-day PBMC culture with coronavirus spike peptide pools or control peptides (ViraFEST assay). Their antigen targets remain unknown. Sequenced input: CD4+ T cells from blood, cultured in vitro. The receptors were sampled from a human donor who had recovered from COVID-19.

The V call is TRBV7-9, the J call TRBJ1-2, with 8 positions matching TRBD1. Trimming took 4 bases from V and 0 from J; bases not matched to a gene: 7. In germline, CDR1 is SEHNR, CDR2 FQNEAQ (reference sequence). The CDR3 has 16 amino acids. The CDR3 loop reads CASSSGTGSTNYGYTF. The CDR3, as DNA: TGTGCCAGCAGCTCCGGGACAGGATCAACTAACTATGGCTACACCTTC. Complete variable domain (other parts from reference TRBV7-9 and TRBJ1-2): DTGVSQNPRHKITKRGQNVTFRCDPISEHNRLYWYRQTLGQGPEFLTYFQNEAQLEKSRLLSDRFSAERPKGSFSTLEIQRTEQGDSAMYLCASSSGTGSTNYGYTFGSGTRLTVV.

The V and J genes are TRBV5-1 and TRBJ2-1; D is possibly TRBD2 (6 bases). V lost 3 bases to trimming and J lost 10 bases, with 14 bases between them. Germline V gives CDR1 SGHRS, CDR2 YFSETQ. CDR3 size: 13 residues. The CDR3 nucleotides are TGCGCCAGCAGCTCCGAACGGGGGACCGAGCAGTTCTTC. Protein product: CASSSERGTEQFF.

The V gene is TRBV6-1, the J gene TRBJ2-7; tentatively, D is TRBD1 or TRBD2 (5 bases each). V dropped 6 bases and J dropped 2 bases, with 17 bases sitting between them. This CDR3 is 15 amino acids long. From germline, CDR1 is MNHNS and CDR2 SASEGT. CDR3 in DNA: TGTGCCAGCAGCCGGAACCCCGGGACCGCCTACGAGCAGTACTTC. Amino acid sequence: CASSRNPGTAYEQYF.

The chain couples TRBV30 to TRBJ2-7; 11 bases are a match to TRBD1. The CDR3 spans 17 residues. Trimming removed 2 bases from V and 6 bases from J; junction bases left unmatched: 15. Germline CDR1 and CDR2: GTSNPN and SVGIG (reference sequence). CDR3 region: CAWSRRTGGSLPSEQYF. The CDR3 nucleotides are TGTGCCTGGAGTCGAAGGACAGGGGGCTCCCTCCCCTCCGAGCAGTACTTC.

The J gene is TRBJ1-2, the V gene TRBV12-3 or TRBV12-4; 9 nucleotides match TRBD1. J lost 8 bases, V lost 3 bases, and 10 bases had no gene match. This CDR3 region has 15 residues. The CDR3 DNA reads as TGTGCCAGCAGTTTTCGAGCGGGACAGGGCTACGGCTACACCTTC. Its translation is CASSFRAGQGYGYTF.

The chain joins TRBV24-1 to TRBJ2-3, with D possibly TRBD1 on 6 matching bases. CDR3 length equals 12 residues. From germline, CDR1 is KGHDR and CDR2 SFDVKD. Trimming cost V 6 bases and J 3 bases, with 6 bases left between them. As DNA, the CDR3 is TGTGCCACCAGTCAGGGGACAGATACGCAGTATTTT. It is translated as CATSQGTDTQYF.

In this sample, this clonotype turned up a few times. The CDR3 here is CASSSSYRDSPLHF. The CDR3 DNA follows: TGTGCCAGCAGCTCCTCTTACAGGGACTCACCCCTCCACTTT. The chain combines TRBV6-1 with TRBJ1-6, with a possible D match to TRBD1 (6 bases). The CDR3 runs to 14 residues. The V end lost 6 bases, the J end lost 10 bases, and 16 bases lay between the germline ends. CDR1 MNHNS and CDR2 SASEGT come from the germline V gene.

The chain employs TRBV14 and TRBJ1-1; D not resolved. This CDR3 comprises 13 residues. V was shortened by 0 bases and J by 3 bases, with 5 bases between the two germline ends. Germline V CDR1 and CDR2: SGHDN, FVKESK. The DNA of the CDR3 is TGTGCCAGCAGCCAAGAACCCTACACTGAAGCTTTCTTT. It encodes CASSQEPYTEAFF. The entire variable domain, with the rest obtained from reference TRBV14 and TRBJ1-1, is as follows: EAGVTQFPSHSVIEKGQTVTLRCDPISGHDNLYWYRRVMGKEIKFLLHFVKESKQDESGMPNNRFLAERTGGTYSTLKVQPAELEDSGVYFCASSQEPYTEAFFGQGTRLTVV.

The rearrangement joins TRBV6-1 to TRBJ2-3; TRBD1 matches 7 bases. CDR3 length: 15 residues. CDR1 and CDR2 (germline): MNHNS, SASEGT. The V gene end was trimmed by 6 bases and the J gene end by 3 bases; junction bases not matched to a gene: 9. The CDR3 loop reads CASSRDRVSTDTQYF. The CDR3 DNA is TGTGCCAGCAGCCGAGACAGGGTATCGACAGATACGCAGTATTTT.

This clonotype occurred a few times. The chain employs TRBV4-1 and TRBJ2-2, with D perhaps TRBD1 or TRBD2 (5 bases each). Germline V gene data show CDR1 as MGHRA and CDR2 as YSYEKL. V lost 4 bases and J 4 bases, leaving 13 bases between the germline ends. CDR3 length: 15 residues. This chain's CDR3 is CASSLEGQATGELFF. The CDR3 DNA follows: TGCGCCAGCAGCCTCGAGGGGCAGGCCACCGGGGAGCTGTTTTTT.

The CDR3 is CATSPGTSGPKDTQYF. The CDR3, as DNA: TGTGCCACCAGTCCCGGGACTAGCGGGCCCAAAGATACGCAGTATTTT. The V call is TRBV24-1, the J call TRBJ2-3; 12 nucleotides agree with TRBD2. Germline CDR1 and CDR2: KGHDR and SFDVKD. The V and J ends lost 6 bases and 5 bases, in that order; junction bases with no gene match: 8. CDR3 size: 16 residues.

The rearrangement joins TRBV21-1 to TRBJ2-3; the table's TRBD2 call for D was not verified on the DNA. TRBV21-1 is a pseudogene. This CDR3 has 17 amino acids. This CDR3 is CASSQWDSSEYTDTQYF. CDR3 nucleotides: TGTGCCAGCAGCCAGTGGGACTCCTCTGAGTACACAGATACGCAGTATTTT.

V gene TRBV20-1 combines with J gene TRBJ2-3, with unresolved D. Trimming removed 0 bases at V and 3 bases at J, with 10 bases between. This CDR3 spans 14 amino acids. Germline-derived CDR1 and CDR2 are DFQATT and SNEGSKA (reference sequence). CDR3 residues: CSARDSQTTDTQYF. The DNA of the CDR3 is TGCAGTGCTAGAGATTCCCAGACTACAGATACGCAGTATTTT.